One and the same sample provided the 26 T cell receptor beta chains below, sequenced in a study of regulatory T cells. Their cognate antigens are unknown. The PCR used 52 TRBV and 13 TRBJ primers. The method was immunoSEQ multiplex PCR; TCRdb's version includes in-frame clones alone and lacks a portion of them. The sample has about 23,000 clones, about 88% seen once; the top ten hold 1.3%. Findings and limits, study-wide: In CD3G-deficient patients, conventional CD4+ T cells were enriched for hydrophobic CDR3 residues at positions 6 and 7.

The sample consisted of conventional CD4+ T cells sorted from blood. The receptors shown here come from a child aged 5 to 17 with CD3G deficiency.

The gene calls are TRBV5-1 and TRBJ2-6, with D unclear. V gave up 4 bases and J gave up 0 bases, with 8 bases separating them. CDR3 length: 15 residues. The V gene's germline CDR1 is SGHRS and CDR2 YFSETQ. CDR3 region: CASSPSYSGANVLTF. In nucleotides, the CDR3 is TGCGCCAGCAGCCCATCCTACTCTGGGGCCAACGTCCTGACTTTC.

V gene TRBV4-1 combines with J gene TRBJ2-3, with TRBD2 as a possible D gene (5 bases). Germline assignment: CDR1 MGHRA and CDR2 YSYEKL. Trimming removed 1 base from V and 1 base from J, with 15 bases in between. The CDR3 runs 17 residues. CDR3 protein: CASSQGRRGLGTDTQYF. CDR3 nucleotides: TGCGCCAGCAGCCAAGGCCGTAGAGGACTGGGCACAGATACGCAGTATTTT.

The chain employs TRBV27 and TRBJ2-1; 13 nucleotides match TRBD2. The CDR3 runs to 18 residues. CDR1 is MNHEY, CDR2 SMNVEV, per germline (reference sequence). V lost 5 bases, J lost 6 bases, and 13 bases stayed unmatched. CDR3 nucleotides: TGTGCCAGCAGTCCGTTGACTAGCGGGAGGCCTGGCGGCAATGAGCAGTTCTTC. It yields the protein CASSPLTSGRPGGNEQFF.

The V call is TRBV28, the J call TRBJ2-7; D is uncertain. The CDR3 runs 14 residues. Germline V gene lookup returns CDR1 MDHEN and CDR2 SYDVKM. V was clipped by 4 bases and J by 2 bases, with 12 bases between them. In DNA form, the CDR3 reads TGTGCCAGCAGTTCGTGGCTGCTGACCTACGAGCAGTACTTC. Translation gives CASSSWLLTYEQYF.

V gene TRBV11-2 combines with J gene TRBJ2-2; TRBD2 matches 7 bases. From germline, CDR1 is SGHAT and CDR2 FQNNGV. V was clipped by 7 bases and J by 5 bases; unmatched bases: 4. The CDR3 is 13 residues long. Written as DNA, the CDR3 is TGTGCCAGCACCAACGGGGGGACCGGGGAGCTGTTTTTT. Amino acids: CASTNGGTGELFF.

Only a few counts were recorded for this clone. J is TRBJ2-7 and V is TRBV5-1; D may be TRBD1 or TRBD2 (6 bases each). The CDR3 is made up of 16 amino acids. V was cut by 0 bases and J by 1 base, with 14 bases left in between. CDR1 is SGHRS, CDR2 YFSETQ, per germline. CDR3 coding DNA: TGCGCCAGCAGCTTGGGGGTCGGGGGCGCTTCCTACGAGCAGTACTTC. This encodes CASSLGVGGASYEQYF.

The chain recombines TRBV28 with TRBJ2-7, with 10 nucleotides matching TRBD1. Germline CDR1 MDHEN, CDR2 SYDVKM. V lost 4 bases, J lost 5 bases, and 5 bases stayed unmatched. This CDR3 has 14 residues. In DNA form, the CDR3 reads TGTGCCAGCAGTTGGGACAGGGGTGGCGACGAGCAGTACTTC. This encodes CASSWDRGGDEQYF.

The chain joins TRBV20-1 to TRBJ2-1, with D unresolved. The CDR3 spans 11 residues. Germline CDR1 DFQATT, CDR2 SNEGSKA (reference sequence). Trimming left V 4 bases short and J 9 bases short, with 10 bases between. The CDR3 sequence is CSATQSSEQFF. DNA of the CDR3: TGCAGTGCTACTCAGAGCAGTGAGCAGTTCTTC.

This clone was seen just once. The CDR3 sequence: CASSEMGSRGRTEAFF. The DNA of the CDR3 is TGCGCCAGCAGTGAGATGGGTTCGAGGGGGCGGACTGAAGCTTTCTTT. The chain recombines TRBV10-2 with TRBJ1-1; 7 nucleotides agree with TRBD1. V trimming: 2 bases; J trimming: 5 bases; junction bases outside the gene matches: 11. CDR1 WSHSY and CDR2 SAAADI come from the germline V gene. The CDR3 spans 16 residues.

This clone was counted between two and nine times. The rearrangement links TRBV6-1 to TRBJ2-7, with D possibly matching TRBD2 (6 bases). Germline-derived CDR1 and CDR2 are MNHNS and SASEGT. There are 12 residues in the CDR3. The V end lost 3 bases, the J end lost 3 bases, and 6 bases lay between the germline ends. The chain's CDR3 is CASSDGGYEQYF. CDR3 nucleotides: TGTGCCAGCAGTGACGGGGGCTACGAGCAGTACTTC.

The V gene is TRBV4-1, the J gene TRBJ2-1; 10 nucleotides match TRBD1. Trimming took 3 bases from V and 9 from J; bases not matched to a gene: 8. CDR1 is MGHRA, CDR2 YSYEKL, per germline. This CDR3 has 15 residues. The CDR3 loop is CASSQRDRGPLEQFF. The DNA for the CDR3 is TGCGCCAGCAGCCAGAGGGACAGGGGTCCCCTTGAGCAGTTCTTC.

V is TRBV10-2 and J is TRBJ2-6; 10 nucleotides align to TRBD1. The CDR3 is 17 residues long. The J segment lost 2 bases and the V segment lost 4 bases, leaving 5 bases of the junction unmatched. Looked up from germline, CDR1 is WSHSY and CDR2 is SAAADI. The CDR3 DNA sequence: TGCGCCAGCAGTGCGACAGGGGGCGCCGCTGGGGCCAACGTCCTGACTTTC. Protein: CASSATGGAAGANVLTF.

The chain couples TRBV6-6 to TRBJ2-4; possibly TRBD1 or TRBD2 for D (6 bases each). The CDR3 is 16 residues long. The germline V gene encodes CDR1 MNHNY and CDR2 SVGAGI (reference sequence). Deletions cut 2 bases from V and 2 bases from J, with 13 bases between. CDR3 sequence: CASSYVSGATKNIQYF. The DNA of the CDR3 is TGTGCCAGCAGTTACGTCTCGGGGGCAACCAAAAACATTCAGTACTTC.

The rearrangement uses TRBV11-2 and TRBJ2-2; no reliable D call. Germline CDR1 reads SGHAT; CDR2 reads FQNNGV. V was clipped by 1 base and J by 6 bases, with 3 bases between them. This CDR3 is 12 amino acids long. The CDR3 reads CASSLVAGELFF. The CDR3 coding sequence is TGTGCCAGCAGCTTAGTTGCCGGGGAGCTGTTTTTT.

V gene TRBV19 combines with J gene TRBJ2-1; 11 nucleotides agree with TRBD2. Germline lookup yields CDR1 LNHDA and CDR2 SQIVND (reference sequence). The CDR3 is made up of 14 amino acids. Unmatched junction bases numbered 10, after V lost 6 bases and J lost 12 bases. DNA of the CDR3: TGTGCCAGTAGCCCCGGGACTAGCGGTACAAGGCAGTTCTTC. It codes for CASSPGTSGTRQFF.

The chain employs TRBV19 and TRBJ2-1, with a possible D match to TRBD1 (5 bases). The CDR3 is 12 residues long. Germline-derived CDR1 and CDR2 are LNHDA and SQIVND (reference sequence). Trimming pared 5 bases from V and 8 bases from J, leaving 10 bases between. The CDR3 region is CASSDSTHEQFF. The CDR3 DNA sequence: TGTGCCAGTAGTGACAGTACCCATGAGCAGTTCTTC.

The chain combines TRBV28 with TRBJ2-7; a weak D match, TRBD2 (7 bases). The CDR3 totals 16 residues. CDR1 is MDHEN and CDR2 is SYDVKM in the germline V gene. V dropped 6 bases and J dropped 7 bases, with 25 bases sitting between them. The CDR3 coding sequence is TGTGCCAGCAGGCCTACCGGAAGGGGGAGGGCCGGGGAGCAGTACTTC. Its translation is CASRPTGRGRAGEQYF.

This clone was counted a single time. The rearrangement uses TRBV28 and TRBJ2-7; 8 bases align to TRBD2. The trim removed 5 bases at V and 0 bases at J, leaving 9 bases unmatched. Germline loops: CDR1 MDHEN, CDR2 SYDVKM. This CDR3 region has 16 residues. The CDR3 sequence: CASSPFRSGGSYEQYF. The CDR3 region has the DNA TGTGCCAGCAGTCCCTTCCGCAGCGGGGGCTCCTACGAGCAGTACTTC.

The chain uses TRBV7-9 and TRBJ2-1; possibly TRBD2 for D (5 bases). In germline, CDR1 is SEHNR, CDR2 FQNEAQ (reference sequence). Trimming cost V 2 bases and J 7 bases, with 9 bases left between them. The CDR3 is 13 amino acids. The DNA of the CDR3 is TGTGCCAGCAGCTTACGCGGGTCAAATGAGCAGTTCTTC. Protein product: CASSLRGSNEQFF.

The V and J genes are TRBV19 and TRBJ1-5; unclear D gene. Looked up from germline, CDR1 is LNHDA and CDR2 is SQIVND (reference sequence). Trimming stripped 5 bases from V and 3 bases from J, with 14 bases between. The CDR3 covers 15 residues. Here the CDR3 reads CASSPRYSFNQPQHF. CDR3 DNA sequence: TGTGCCAGTAGTCCGAGGTACAGTTTCAATCAGCCCCAGCATTTT.

Comments on this clone: This sample includes further DNA sequences coding for the same CDR3. The V and J genes are TRBV18 and TRBJ2-5; D not resolved. The CDR3 spans 13 residues. Germline lookup yields CDR1 KGHSH and CDR2 LQKENI. V lost 4 bases and J lost 1, with 7 bases in between. The CDR3 loop is CASSRGFQETQYF. The DNA for the CDR3 is TGTGCCAGCTCACGGGGTTTCCAAGAGACCCAGTACTTC.

The gene calls are TRBV5-5 and TRBJ2-4; 9 bases fit TRBD1. The germline CDR1 and CDR2 sequences are SGHKS and YYEKEE (reference sequence). This CDR3 spans 15 amino acids. V lost 4 bases to trimming and J lost 8 bases; unmatched junction nucleotides: 10. CDR3 in DNA: TGTGCCAGCAGCCCCGGGACAGGGCCTTTAGACATTCAGTACTTC. The encoded protein is CASSPGTGPLDIQYF.

The chain carries TRBV28 and TRBJ2-7; perhaps TRBD2 as D (7 bases). The V end was cut by 5 bases, the J end by 3 bases, with 14 bases between. CDR3 length: 14 amino acids. Per the germline V gene, CDR1 is MDHEN and CDR2 is SYDVKM. CDR3 nucleotide sequence: TGTGCCAGCAGTCCGCCTAGGGGGGGCTACGAGCAGTACTTC. Its translation: CASSPPRGGYEQYF.

The rearrangement joins TRBV29-1 to TRBJ2-2; 8 positions match TRBD1. Germline values: CDR1 SQVTM, CDR2 ANQGSEA. This CDR3 spans 13 amino acids. V was pared by 7 bases and J by 3 bases, with 4 bases of the junction left unmatched. The CDR3 reads CSGVTGDTGELFF. The CDR3 region has the DNA TGCAGCGGAGTGACAGGGGACACCGGGGAGCTGTTTTTT.

The CDR3 nucleotides read TGTGCCATCAGCCCCGGCTCCTACGAGCAGTACTTC. This encodes CAISPGSYEQYF. The chain recombines TRBV10-3 with TRBJ2-5; D uncertain. The J call may be wrong; the DNA end is better matched by TRBJ2-7. The V gene's germline CDR1 is ENHRY and CDR2 SYGVKD. This CDR3 has 12 residues.

The CDR3, as DNA: TGTGCCAGCAGTCGGTCAGACAGGGGGAACACTGAAGCTTTCTTT. Its protein is CASSRSDRGNTEAFF. This chain links TRBV28 with TRBJ1-1, with 8 bases aligning to TRBD1. The V segment lost 5 bases and the J segment 1 base; nucleotides outside the gene matches: 6. Per the germline V gene, CDR1 is MDHEN and CDR2 is SYDVKM. CDR3 length equals 15 residues.